A single sample is the source of the 17 T cell receptor beta chains below, sequenced in a study of OX40 agonist ivuxolimab in advanced cancers. Sequencing used immunoSEQ multiplex PCR; TCRdb keeps in-frame clones, though not all of them. The sample has over 50,000 clones; 92% are singletons. The source was CD4+ or CD8+ T cells sorted from blood, collected in a trial of the OX40 agonist ivuxolimab. The receptor set was obtained from an adult with an advanced solid tumor such as melanoma, head and neck, liver or kidney cancer.

V and J are TRBV5-1 and TRBJ2-7; no clear D gene. V was pared by 1 base and J by 0 bases, with 11 bases between. This CDR3 contains 15 residues. Germline V gene lookup returns CDR1 SGHRS and CDR2 YFSETQ. CDR3 residues: CASSLFYAGSYEQYF. CDR3 nucleotides: TGCGCCAGCAGCTTGTTTTATGCAGGCTCCTACGAGCAGTACTTC.

The CDR3 region is CASSPGTSPLNEQFF. The CDR3 DNA sequence: TGTGCCAGCAGTCCAGGGACTAGCCCCCTCAATGAGCAGTTCTTC. The chain recombines TRBV27 with TRBJ2-1; 9 positions match TRBD2. The germline V gene has CDR1 MNHEY and CDR2 SMNVEV (reference sequence). There are 15 residues in the CDR3. The ends lost 5 bases at V and 6 bases at J; junction bases unmatched: 8.

This clone was seen a single time. The chain couples TRBV9 to TRBJ2-5, with D uncertain. The CDR3 sequence is 14 residues long. Germline V gene data show CDR1 as SGDLS and CDR2 as YYNGEE. The germline V and J ends were trimmed by 0 bases and 5 bases, with 11 bases remaining between them. This CDR3 is CASSVDGIGETQYF. CDR3 DNA sequence: TGTGCCAGCAGCGTAGACGGAATCGGGGAGACCCAGTACTTC.

The V and J genes are TRBV4-2 and TRBJ2-1, with 9 bases fitting TRBD2. The CDR3 is made up of 16 amino acids. CDR1 is LGHNA and CDR2 is YNFKEQ in the germline V gene. The ends lost 1 base at V and 2 bases at J; junction bases unmatched: 3. The CDR3 is CASSQAEREAYNEQFF. In DNA, the CDR3 is TGTGCCAGCAGCCAAGCCGAGCGGGAGGCCTACAATGAGCAGTTCTTC.

The chain is built from TRBV28 and TRBJ1-2; no clear D gene. V lost 6 bases and J 9 bases, leaving 14 bases between the germline ends. The germline V gene has CDR1 MDHEN and CDR2 SYDVKM. CDR3 length: 12 amino acids. CDR3 DNA sequence: TGTGCCAGCAGCGACGCCTTCCGTAGCTACACCTTC. Its protein is CASSDAFRSYTF.

The chain carries TRBV5-1 and TRBJ2-7; unclear D gene. Germline values: CDR1 SGHRS, CDR2 YFSETQ. Between the trimmed V and J ends, which lost 0 bases and 4 bases, there was a span of 14 bases. The CDR3 has 15 residues. CDR3 bases: TGCGCCAGCAGCTTGGCCTCCGACACCCTGTACGAGCAGTACTTC. Protein product: CASSLASDTLYEQYF.

The V and J genes are TRBV9 and TRBJ1-3, with D possibly matching TRBD1 (5 bases). V lost 3 bases and J lost 4, with 17 bases in between. Germline-derived CDR1 and CDR2 are SGDLS and YYNGEE. The CDR3 loop spans 16 amino acids. Here the CDR3 reads CASSASGASGGNTIYF. The CDR3 region has the DNA TGTGCCAGCAGCGCCTCTGGGGCCTCGGGGGGAAACACCATATATTTT.

Regarding this clone: The junction shows a germline mismatch at one end, possibly a read error. The V gene is TRBV7-7, the J gene TRBJ2-1; D not resolved. In germline, CDR1 is SSHAT, CDR2 FNYEAQ (reference sequence). The CDR3 sequence is 14 residues long. CDR3 DNA: TGTGCTAGCAGCTTATTTGTGGGGTCCGATGAGCAGTTCTTC. Its translation is CASSLFVGSDEQFF. The full variable domain, with the rest looked up from reference TRBV7-7 and TRBJ2-1, is GAGVSQSPRYKVTKRGQDVTLRCDPISSHATLYWYQQALGQGPEFLTYFNYEAQPDKSGLPSDRFSAERPEGSISTLTIQRTEQRDSAMYRCASSLFVGSDEQFFGPGTRLTVL.

In its sample, this clone was seen once. V and J are TRBV20-1 and TRBJ1-5; D is unresolved. Germline V gene sequence: CDR1 DFQATT, CDR2 SNEGSKA (reference sequence). The CDR3 runs 11 residues. Trimming removed 0 bases at V and 7 bases at J, with 4 bases between. For the CDR3, the DNA is TGCAGTGCTAGAGATGGACAGCCCCAGCATTTT. Protein: CSARDGQPQHF.

The chain links TRBV15 to TRBJ2-1, with TRBD2 identical over 14 bases. Germline CDR1 reads LNHNV; CDR2 reads YYDKDF (reference sequence). The CDR3 is 18 residues long. Unmatched junction bases numbered 8, after V lost 0 bases and J lost 7 bases. Here the CDR3 DNA reads TGTGCCACCAGCAGAGATCCCCCGGGACTAGCGGGAGCGAATGAGCAGTTCTTC. Its protein product is CATSRDPPGLAGANEQFF.

The chain joins TRBV9 to TRBJ2-2; maybe TRBD2 (5 bases). The CDR3 has 15 amino acids. The germline V gene has CDR1 SGDLS and CDR2 YYNGEE. V lost 1 base and J 3 bases, leaving 10 bases between the germline ends. The CDR3 nucleotides read TGTGCCAGCAGCGTACGGGGTTTGGACACCGGGGAGCTGTTTTTT. Amino acid sequence: CASSVRGLDTGELFF.

The gene calls are TRBV19 and TRBJ1-4; tentatively, D is TRBD1 (6 bases). CDR3 length: 16 residues. Trimming cost V 6 bases and J 3 bases, with 17 bases left between them. Germline CDR1 reads LNHDA; CDR2 reads SQIVND (reference sequence). CDR3 protein: CASRREYRAANEKLFF. The CDR3 region has the DNA TGTGCCAGTAGGAGGGAATACAGGGCGGCTAATGAAAAACTGTTTTTT.

This clone was observed once. CDR3 DNA: TGTGCCAGCAGTTCGACCGGAGGCTACACCTTC. Its protein is CASSSTGGYTF. This chain connects TRBV2 to TRBJ1-2; D gene ambiguous. The CDR3 runs 11 residues. Per the germline V gene, CDR1 is SNHLY and CDR2 is FYNNEI. Trimming cost V 5 bases and J 8 bases, with 9 bases left between them.

This chain joins TRBV13 and TRBJ2-7, with a tentative D call TRBD2 (5 bases). Trimming cost V 5 bases and J 2 bases, with 13 bases left between them. The CDR3 consists of 14 residues. Germline V gene lookup returns CDR1 PRHDT and CDR2 FYEKMQ (reference sequence). The CDR3 nucleotides read TGTGCCAGCAGCCCACTAGGATTGGCCTACGAGCAGTACTTC. It yields the protein CASSPLGLAYEQYF.

V is TRBV6-4 and J is TRBJ1-6; D gene uncertain. CDR1 and CDR2 (germline): MRHNA, SNTAGT. The ends were cut back, 0 bases at V and 10 bases at J, with 7 bases in the middle. The CDR3 has 13 amino acids. CDR3: CASSDSSRSPLHF. The CDR3 nucleotides are TGTGCCAGCAGTGACTCGAGTCGGTCACCCCTCCACTTT.

V is TRBV27 and J is TRBJ2-5; 14 bases fit TRBD2. The DNA end is more similar to TRBJ2-7, so the J call may be wrong. The germline V gene encodes CDR1 MNHEY and CDR2 SMNVEV (reference sequence). The CDR3 spans 15 residues. The DNA for the CDR3 is TGTGCCAGCAGACTCGGACTAGCGGGAGGTAACGAGCAGTACTTC. Its protein is CASRLGLAGGNEQYF.

The V gene is TRBV7-8, the J gene TRBJ2-6, with 7 bases that match TRBD2. The CDR3 spans 16 residues. Germline trimming cut 5 bases from V and 2 bases from J; bases unmatched to any gene: 6. From germline, CDR1 is SGHVS and CDR2 FQNEAQ. CDR3: CASSTQRGAGANVLTF. In DNA, the CDR3 is TGTGCCAGCAGCACTCAACGGGGGGCTGGGGCCAACGTCCTGACTTTC.